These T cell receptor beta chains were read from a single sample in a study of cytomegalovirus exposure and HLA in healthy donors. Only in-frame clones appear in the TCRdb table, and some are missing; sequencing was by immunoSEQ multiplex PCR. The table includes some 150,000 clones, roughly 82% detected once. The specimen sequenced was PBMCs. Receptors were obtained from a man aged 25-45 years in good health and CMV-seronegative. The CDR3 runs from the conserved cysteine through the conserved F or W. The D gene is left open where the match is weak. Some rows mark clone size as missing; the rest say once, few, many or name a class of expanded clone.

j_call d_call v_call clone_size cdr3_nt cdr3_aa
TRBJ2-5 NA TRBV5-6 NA TGTGCCAGCACGCTCCTTTCGGGGCAAGAGACCCAGTACTTC CASTLLSGQETQYF
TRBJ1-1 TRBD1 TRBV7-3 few TGTGCCAGCAGCTACGGGACAGGGAGTGAAGCTTTCTTT CASSYGTGSEAFF
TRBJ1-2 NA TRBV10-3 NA TGTGCCATCAGTGAGAGAGGTTTTCCCACCTATGGCTACACCTTC CAISERGFPTYGYTF
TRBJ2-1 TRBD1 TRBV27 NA TGTGCCAGCAGTTTCGGGACAGACTACAATGAGCAGTTCTTC CASSFGTDYNEQFF
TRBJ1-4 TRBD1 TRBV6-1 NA TGTGCCAGCAGTGAAGGTCCCGGGACAGGGCCCGAGGAGGAAAAACTGTTTTTT CASSEGPGTGPEEEKLFF
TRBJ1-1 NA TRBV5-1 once TGCGCCAGCAACATCAATGACGGGACTGAAGCTTTCTTT CASNINDGTEAFF
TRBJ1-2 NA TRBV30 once TGTGCCTGGAGTCCAAACTATGGCTACACCTTC CAWSPNYGYTF
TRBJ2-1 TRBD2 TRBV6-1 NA TGTGCCAGCAGTGAACTAGCGGGAGCGGGCAATGAGCAGTTCTTC CASSELAGAGNEQFF
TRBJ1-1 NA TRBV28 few TGTGCCAGCAGTCCTTACCCCCGGGACAACAACACTGAAGCTTTCTTT CASSPYPRDNNTEAFF
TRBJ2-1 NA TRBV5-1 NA TGCGCCAGCAGCTTGGCTATTGAGCAGTTCTTC CASSLAIEQFF
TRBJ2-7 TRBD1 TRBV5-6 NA TGTGCCAGCAGCTCGACCTACCTACCGGGACAGGGGGATCCCTACGAGCAGTACTTC CASSSTYLPGQGDPYEQYF
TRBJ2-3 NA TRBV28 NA TGTGCCAGCGATAGTAGCACAGATACGCAGTATTTT CASDSSTDTQYF
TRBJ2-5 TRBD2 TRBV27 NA TGTGCCAGCAGTTTGAGCTTGCGGGAGGGCGAGGAGACCCAGTACTTC CASSLSLREGEETQYF
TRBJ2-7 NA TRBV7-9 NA TGTGCCAGCAGCTTAAGGTTCGCCAGGAAACCCTACGAGCAGTACTTC CASSLRFARKPYEQYF
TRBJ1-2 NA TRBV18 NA TGTGCCAGCTCACCTGACAGGTTTGCGGGCTACACCTTC CASSPDRFAGYTF
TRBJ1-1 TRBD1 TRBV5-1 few TGCGCCAGCAGCCCGGGGACAGGGAGCGCTTTCTTT CASSPGTGSAFF
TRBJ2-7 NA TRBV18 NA TGTGCCAGCTCACCAAGCAGGACAGAGTACAACGAGCAGTACTTC CASSPSRTEYNEQYF
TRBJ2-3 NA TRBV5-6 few TGTGCCAGCAAAATCGAGGCTGTCGCGGGCACAGATACGCAGTATTTT CASKIEAVAGTDTQYF
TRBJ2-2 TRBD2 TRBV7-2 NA TGTGCCAGCAGCTTAGTGGGGCGGGAGCGATTCGGGGAGCTGTTTTTT CASSLVGRERFGELFF
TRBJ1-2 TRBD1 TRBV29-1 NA TGCAGCGTTGAAGATCCGCTCGGACAGGGAAATGGCCAAGAAGGCTACACCTTC CSVEDPLGQGNGQEGYTF
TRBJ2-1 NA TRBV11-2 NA TGTGCCAGCAGATGGCTAGCGAGGTATGAGCAGTTCTTC CASRWLARYEQFF
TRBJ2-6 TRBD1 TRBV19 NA TGTGCCAGTAGTAGACAGGGGGCTGGTGGGGCCAACGTCCTGACTTTC CASSRQGAGGANVLTF
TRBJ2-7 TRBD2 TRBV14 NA TGTGCCAGCAGCCCTCACCTCAGACGGGGGGGTACCTACGAGCAGTACTTC CASSPHLRRGGTYEQYF
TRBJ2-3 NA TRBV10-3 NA TGTGCCATCAGCCTTACAGGGTTCGGCACAGATACGCAGTATTTT CAISLTGFGTDTQYF
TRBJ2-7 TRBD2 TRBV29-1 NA TGCAGCGTTGGCCTGGCTAGCGGATACGAGCAGTACTTC CSVGLASGYEQYF
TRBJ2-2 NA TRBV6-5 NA TGTGCCACCAGGGGGAGGCCCACCGGGGAGCTGTTTTTT CATRGRPTGELFF
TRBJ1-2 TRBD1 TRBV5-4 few TGTGCCAGCAGCCCTGACAGGGGGGCTGGCTACACCTTC CASSPDRGAGYTF
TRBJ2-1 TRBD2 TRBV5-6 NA TGTGCCAGCAGTACGGGGGGTTTCAATGAGCAGTTCTTC CASSTGGFNEQFF
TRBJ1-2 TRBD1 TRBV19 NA TGTGCCAGTCGCCTTCGGGACAGGGAATTGAAAACCTTC CASRLRDRELKTF
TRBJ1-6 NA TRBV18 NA TGTGCCAGCTCACCTTCCGGGATTGATTCACCCCTCCACTTT CASSPSGIDSPLHF
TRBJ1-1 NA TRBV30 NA TGTGCCTGGAGCCAAAGATGGACAGACAACACTGAAGCTTTCTTT CAWSQRWTDNTEAFF
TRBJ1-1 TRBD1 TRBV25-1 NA TGTGCCAGCAGTGGATGGACAGGGAACGAACCTGAAGCTTTCTTT CASSGWTGNEPEAFF
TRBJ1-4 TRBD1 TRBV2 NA TGTGCCAGCAGTTCATACAGGGGTCAAGGCGAAAAACTGTTTTTT CASSSYRGQGEKLFF
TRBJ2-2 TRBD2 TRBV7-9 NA TGTTCCAGCAGCTCGGGGGGGGCTACCCCGAACACCGGGGAGCTGTTTTTT CSSSSGGATPNTGELFF
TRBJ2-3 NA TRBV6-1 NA TGTGCCAGCAGTGGCGAATACACAGATACGCAGTATTTT CASSGEYTDTQYF
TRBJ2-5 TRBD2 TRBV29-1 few TGCAGCGTTGAAGATCAAACTAGCGTCCAAGAGACCCAGTACTTC CSVEDQTSVQETQYF
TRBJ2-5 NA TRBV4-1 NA TGCGCCAGCAGCCAGACCGACTTGGAAGAGACCCAGTACTTC CASSQTDLEETQYF
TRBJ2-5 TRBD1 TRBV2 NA TGTGCCAGCGACAGGGGGCGGGGGGAGACCCAGTACTTC CASDRGRGETQYF
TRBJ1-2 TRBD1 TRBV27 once TGTGCCAGCAGTCCGAGACAGGGCCGGCTGGACTATGGCTACACCTTC CASSPRQGRLDYGYTF
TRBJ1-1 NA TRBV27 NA TGTGCCAGCTCGGGGTATCAAGACGCTTTCTTT CASSGYQDAFF
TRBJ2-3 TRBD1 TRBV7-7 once TGTGCTAGCAGCCCGGGACAGGGTTCAACAGATACGCAGTATTTT CASSPGQGSTDTQYF
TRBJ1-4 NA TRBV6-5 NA TGTGCCTCCTGCCGAGGAGGGAGGAATGAAAAACTGTTTTTT CASCRGGRNEKLFF
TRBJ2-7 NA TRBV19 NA TGTGCCAGTAGTATATCCGCGGGACGCCCGGGGGTATACGAGCAGTACTTC CASSISAGRPGVYEQYF
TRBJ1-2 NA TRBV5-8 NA TGTGCCAGCAGCCCCCGGACAGTGCTATATGGCTACACCTTC CASSPRTVLYGYTF
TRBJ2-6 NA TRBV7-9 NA TGTGCCAGCAGCTTGGTTATCTCTGGGGCCAACGGCCTGACTTTC CASSLVISGANGLTF
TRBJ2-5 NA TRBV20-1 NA TGCAGTGCCTCGGGAGCAGAGACCCAGTACTTC CSASGAETQYF